A single sample gave rise to the 21 T cell receptor beta chains below, sequenced in a study of coeliac disease. Findings and limits, study-wide: Active celiac intraepithelial and lamina propria samples had lower TRB and TRG clonality than control samples.

Measured with immunoSEQ multiplex PCR; TCRdb has only the in-frame clones, and not every one. The sample lists 6,000 to 8,500 clones, around 68% occurring once. These receptors' antigens are unknown. The sample taken for sequencing was lamina propria lymphocytes from the gut. Source of these receptors: a woman between 18 and 29 years old with active celiac disease.

This clone is medium-sized within its sample. J is TRBJ2-7 and V is TRBV10-3; 11 bases align to TRBD2. The CDR3 has 17 amino acids. Germline loops: CDR1 ENHRY, CDR2 SYGVKD. J lost 1 base, V lost 6 bases, and 11 bases had no gene match. The DNA of the CDR3 is TGTGCCATCAGCTCCGGGACTAGCGGAATACATTCCTACGAGCAGTACTTC. The encoded protein is CAISSGTSGIHSYEQYF.

V and J are TRBV19 and TRBJ1-2, with 9 bases fitting TRBD1. Trimming took 6 bases from V and 7 from J; bases not matched to a gene: 6. The V gene's germline CDR1 is LNHDA and CDR2 SQIVND (reference sequence). CDR3 length: 13 amino acids. Here the CDR3 reads CASSDRGYGGYTF. The CDR3 region has the DNA TGTGCCAGTAGCGACAGGGGGTACGGTGGCTACACCTTC.

The gene calls are TRBV14 and TRBJ2-6; the D gene is possibly TRBD2 (7 bases). The germline CDR1 and CDR2 sequences are SGHDN and FVKESK. This CDR3 is 19 amino acids long. With 3 bases removed from V and 0 bases from J, the gap between germline ends came to 18 bases. CDR3 nucleotide sequence: TGTGCCAGCAGCCACCCCCTCGGGGGGCCCTCCTCTGGGGCCAACGTCCTGACTTTC. It specifies CASSHPLGGPSSGANVLTF.

The V and J genes are TRBV19 and TRBJ2-7; 12 bases align to TRBD1. V shed 6 bases, J shed 5 bases, and the junction held 2 bases outside the gene matches. This CDR3 is 13 amino acids long. Germline CDR1 reads LNHDA; CDR2 reads SQIVND (reference sequence). The CDR3, as DNA: TGTGCCAGTAGCGGGACAGGGGGCGACGAGCAGTACTTC. This codes for CASSGTGGDEQYF.

The genes are TRBV4-2 and TRBJ2-7; TRBD1 aligns across 11 bases. The V gene end was trimmed by 1 base and the J gene end by 4 bases; junction bases not matched to a gene: 6. There are 16 residues in the CDR3. From germline, CDR1 is LGHNA and CDR2 YNFKEQ. The CDR3 here is CASSQVIGTGGYEQYF. The CDR3 nucleotides read TGTGCCAGCAGCCAAGTAATCGGGACAGGGGGTTACGAGCAGTACTTC.

This chain joins TRBV5-1 and TRBJ2-3; TRBD1 matches 10 bases. The CDR3 loop spans 15 amino acids. The germline gives CDR1 SGHRS, CDR2 YFSETQ. With V trimmed by 4 bases and J by 1 base, 3 bases remained unmatched. Here the CDR3 DNA reads TGCGCCAGCAGCCTCGGGACAGGGGGCACAGATACGCAGTATTTT. Residues: CASSLGTGGTDTQYF. Complete variable domain (other parts from reference TRBV5-1 and TRBJ2-3): KAGVTQTPRYLIKTRGQQVTLSCSPISGHRSVSWYQQTPGQGLQFLFEYFSETQRNKGNFPGRFSGRQFSNSRSEMNVSTLELGDSALYLCASSLGTGGTDTQYFGPGTRLTVL.

The chain uses TRBV6-1 and TRBJ2-5, with 8 positions matching TRBD1. Unmatched junction bases numbered 5, after V lost 6 bases and J lost 2 bases. The CDR3 covers 14 residues. Germline CDR1 is MNHNS and CDR2 is SASEGT. The CDR3 DNA follows: TGTGCCAGCAGCCGACAGGGGTTACAAGAGACCCAGTACTTC. This encodes CASSRQGLQETQYF.

The chain has TRBV19 and TRBJ2-7; 9 bases line up with TRBD2. Germline CDR1 is LNHDA and CDR2 is SQIVND (reference sequence). Trimming cost V 5 bases and J 3 bases; bases outside gene matches: 8. The CDR3 loop spans 15 amino acids. Here the CDR3 reads CASSARTSARYEQYF. The CDR3 bases are TGTGCCAGTAGTGCCCGGACTAGCGCGCGCTACGAGCAGTACTTC.

The chain carries TRBV2 and TRBJ2-5, with 13 bases that match TRBD2. The CDR3 is 16 residues long. V shed 5 bases, J shed 5 bases, and the junction held 8 bases outside the gene matches. The germline gives CDR1 SNHLY, CDR2 FYNNEI. The CDR3 here is CASSRGTSGMAETQYF. The CDR3 nucleotides read TGTGCCAGCAGTAGAGGGACTAGCGGGATGGCGGAGACCCAGTACTTC.

The chain carries TRBV28 and TRBJ2-5; D might be TRBD1 (6 bases). The CDR3 has 15 amino acids. Germline V gene lookup returns CDR1 MDHEN and CDR2 SYDVKM. V gave up 5 bases and J gave up 5 bases, with 18 bases separating them. The CDR3 sequence: CASSRTVGRFETQYF. The DNA of the CDR3 is TGTGCCAGCAGTAGGACAGTGGGGCGCTTCGAGACCCAGTACTTC.

This clone was counted a few times. The chain carries TRBV29-1 and TRBJ2-7, with 7 bases identical to TRBD1. The CDR3 totals 12 residues. Germline V gives CDR1 SQVTM, CDR2 ANQGSEA. J gave up 6 bases and V 6 bases, and 8 bases lay outside the gene matches. The CDR3 bases are TGCAGCGTGAGGACAGGATCGGTCGAGCAGTACTTC. Its protein product is CSVRTGSVEQYF.

The gene calls are TRBV7-2 and TRBJ2-1, with a possible D match to TRBD2 (6 bases). Looked up from germline, CDR1 is SGHTA and CDR2 is FQGNSA. CDR3 size: 14 residues. V was shortened by 0 bases and J by 6 bases, with 9 bases between the two germline ends. The CDR3 DNA is TGTGCCAGCAGCTTAGCGCGGACTACCAATGAGCAGTTCTTC. Residues: CASSLARTTNEQFF. The full variable domain, in which reference TRBV7-2 and TRBJ2-1 provide the parts outside the CDR3, is GAGVSQSPSNKVTEKGKDVELRCDPISGHTALYWYRQSLGQGLEFLIYFQGNSAPDKSGLPSDRFSAERTGGSVSTLTIQRTQQEDSAVYLCASSLARTTNEQFFGPGTRLTVL.

This clone appeared a single time. The chain employs TRBV13 and TRBJ2-7, with TRBD2 as a possible D gene (6 bases). This CDR3 is 13 amino acids long. CDR1 and CDR2 from the germline V gene are PRHDT and FYEKMQ (reference sequence). Trimming left V 5 bases short and J 4 bases short, with 12 bases between. CDR3 DNA: TGTGCCAGCAGCCTTTGGGGGGATTACGAGCAGTACTTC. Its translation is CASSLWGDYEQYF.

V is TRBV30 and J is TRBJ1-1, with D unresolved. Looked up from germline, CDR1 is GTSNPN and CDR2 is SVGIG (reference sequence). This CDR3 has 13 amino acids. Trimming pared 0 bases from V and 3 bases from J, leaving 8 bases between. The CDR3 reads CAWSVRSDTEAFF. DNA for the CDR3: TGTGCCTGGAGTGTACGGTCCGACACTGAAGCTTTCTTT.

V is TRBV7-9 and J is TRBJ2-2; perhaps TRBD1 as D (6 bases). CDR3 size: 15 residues. Looked up from germline, CDR1 is SEHNR and CDR2 is FQNEAQ (reference sequence). Trimming cost V 1 base and J 3 bases, with 9 bases left between them. The CDR3 nucleotides are TGTGCCAGCAGCTTAGGGGGGCCGGACACCGGGGAGCTGTTTTTT. Translation: CASSLGGPDTGELFF. Combining the CDR3 with reference TRBV7-9 and TRBJ2-2 gives the whole variable domain DTGVSQNPRHKITKRGQNVTFRCDPISEHNRLYWYRQTLGQGPEFLTYFQNEAQLEKSRLLSDRFSAERPKGSFSTLEIQRTEQGDSAMYLCASSLGGPDTGELFFGEGSRLTVL.

The chain has TRBV9 and TRBJ1-1; 8 nucleotides match TRBD1. The CDR3 runs 15 residues. Germline V gene lookup returns CDR1 SGDLS and CDR2 YYNGEE. V lost 4 bases to trimming and J lost 1 base; unmatched junction nucleotides: 6. The CDR3 DNA is TGTGCCAGCAGCCCTAGGACAGGGAGGAACACTGAAGCTTTCTTT. Its translation is CASSPRTGRNTEAFF.

The rearrangement uses TRBV11-2 and TRBJ2-1, with D tentatively TRBD1 (6 bases). CDR3 length equals 15 residues. Per germline, CDR1 SGHAT and CDR2 FQNNGV. V shed 5 bases and J shed 4 bases, with 15 bases lying between them. CDR3 amino acids: CASSRGGQTYNEQFF. The CDR3 DNA reads TGTGCCAGCAGCCGAGGAGGACAGACGTACAATGAGCAGTTCTTC. The complete variable domain, with remaining parts taken from reference TRBV11-2 and TRBJ2-1, reads EAGVAQSPRYKIIEKRQSVAFWCNPISGHATLYWYQQILGQGPKLLIQFQNNGVVDDSQLPKDRFSAERLKGVDSTLKIQPAKLEDSAVYLCASSRGGQTYNEQFFGPGTRLTVL.

The chain has TRBV6-1 and TRBJ2-7, with 11 bases identical to TRBD2. The CDR3 has 14 residues. CDR1 and CDR2 (germline): MNHNS, SASEGT. V shed 7 bases, J shed 2 bases, and the junction held 4 bases outside the gene matches. CDR3 residues: CASIYSGRAYEQYF. CDR3 in DNA: TGTGCCAGCATCTATAGCGGGAGGGCCTACGAGCAGTACTTC.

The chain couples TRBV19 to TRBJ2-2; the match to TRBD2 covers 13 bases. Trimming removed 3 bases from V and 9 bases from J; junction bases left unmatched: 4. The CDR3 spans 15 residues. Looked up from germline, CDR1 is LNHDA and CDR2 is SQIVND (reference sequence). CDR3: CASSIGLAGVRELFF. Written as DNA, the CDR3 is TGTGCCAGTAGTATCGGACTAGCGGGAGTCAGGGAGCTGTTTTTT.

The V gene is TRBV6-1, the J gene TRBJ2-3, with D hard to call. V shed 1 base and J shed 2 bases, with 7 bases lying between them. The CDR3 length is 14 residues. Per the germline V gene, CDR1 is MNHNS and CDR2 is SASEGT. The CDR3 spells CASSEVAATDTQYF. As DNA, the CDR3 is TGTGCCAGCAGTGAAGTTGCGGCCACAGATACGCAGTATTTT.

The gene calls are TRBV4-1 and TRBJ2-5; 8 bases agree with TRBD1. This CDR3 is built from 14 residues. From germline, CDR1 is MGHRA and CDR2 YSYEKL. V shed 5 bases, J shed 4 bases, and the junction held 6 bases outside the gene matches. The CDR3 loop reads CASSGQGLRETQYF. In DNA, the CDR3 is TGCGCCAGCAGCGGACAGGGCTTAAGAGAGACCCAGTACTTC.